This T cell receptor beta chain was identified during a study of CD8 T cells in ankylosing spondylitis. The study, taken as a whole, reports: Researchers report that disease-linked clones proved CD8+ and relatively rare in peripheral blood. A motif in TCR beta, a set of eight highly homologous variants, appeared characteristic of ankylosing spondylitis blood.

Molecular-barcoded quantitative 5'-RACE produced these TCR beta libraries. TCRdb reprocessed the 5' RACE reads with MiXCR, giving one entry per CDR3 protein. This table has some 700,000 distinct CDR3 sequences, under 20% appearing once. Note on this clonotype: What it recognizes is unknown.

The CDR3 loop spans 14 amino acids. The V end was cut by 4 bases, the J end by 3 bases, with 13 bases between. CDR1 and CDR2 (germline): SGHTA, FQGNSA. Material: blood, either unsorted or a sorted T cell fraction (not recorded which). The origin of this receptor is a male donor with ankylosing spondylitis. V gene TRBV7-2 combines with J gene TRBJ2-7, with D unclear. CDR3 DNA sequence: TGTGCCAGCAGCTCGACCTGGAAAGTCTACGAGCAGTACTTC. It translates to CASSSTWKVYEQYF.